The 6 T cell receptor beta chains below come from one sample, sequenced in a study of blood T cell repertoires in COVID-19. Using immunoSEQ multiplex PCR, the repertoire was profiled, and TCRdb retains in-frame clones only, with some absent. The data contain about 87,000 clones, about nine tenths of them singletons. The specimen was peripheral blood. The receptors here all came from a woman aged 80 or older with acute or convalescent COVID-19.

The rearrangement uses TRBV19 and TRBJ1-4; 8 nucleotides match TRBD1. CDR1 LNHDA and CDR2 SQIVND come from the germline V gene (reference sequence). This CDR3 has 15 residues. V gave up 7 bases and J gave up 6 bases; unmatched junction bases: 10. In nucleotides, the CDR3 is TGTGCCAGTACTCTAGGGACAGGATGGTATGAAAAACTGTTTTTT. Its translation is CASTLGTGWYEKLFF.

The chain is built from TRBV10-3 and TRBJ1-2; possibly TRBD1 for D (6 bases). Looked up from germline, CDR1 is ENHRY and CDR2 is SYGVKD. V was pared by 7 bases and J by 2 bases, with 11 bases between. The CDR3 is 13 residues long. The CDR3: CAINRDNNYGYTF. For the CDR3, the DNA is TGTGCCATCAACCGGGACAACAACTATGGCTACACCTTC.

V is TRBV7-2 and J is TRBJ1-1; D is unresolved. In germline, CDR1 is SGHTA, CDR2 FQGNSA. The CDR3 has 16 amino acids. V was pared by 4 bases and J by 11 bases, with 26 bases between. The CDR3 coding sequence is TGTGCCAGCAGCTCAAGATTATCCCAGCCTTTATCGAGGGCTTTCTTT. Its protein product is CASSSRLSQPLSRAFF.

The genes are TRBV5-1 and TRBJ1-1; D perhaps matches TRBD1 (6 bases). CDR3 length equals 13 residues. V lost 5 bases, J lost 0 bases, and 8 bases lay in between. Germline V gene data show CDR1 as SGHRS and CDR2 as YFSETQ. As DNA, the CDR3 is TGCGCCAGCAGGGGGGCCATGAACACTGAAGCTTTCTTT. The encoded protein is CASRGAMNTEAFF.

The V call is TRBV14, the J call TRBJ2-1; possibly TRBD2 for D (6 bases). Germline loops: CDR1 SGHDN, CDR2 FVKESK. The CDR3 is made up of 17 amino acids. Trimming stripped 3 bases from V and 1 base from J, with 16 bases between. The CDR3 region is CASSQFTGLISYNEQFF. The CDR3, as DNA: TGTGCCAGCAGCCAGTTTACGGGACTGATATCCTACAATGAGCAGTTCTTC.

The genes are TRBV15 and TRBJ1-5; D might be TRBD1 (6 bases). V was cut by 3 bases and J by 0 bases, with 15 bases left in between. Germline lookup yields CDR1 LNHNV and CDR2 YYDKDF (reference sequence). The CDR3 runs 17 residues. CDR3 sequence: CATSSIQGVISNQPQHF. DNA for the CDR3: TGTGCCACCAGCAGCATACAGGGAGTAATTAGCAATCAGCCCCAGCATTTT.